This T cell receptor (beta chain) was sequenced during a study of blood T cell repertoires in COVID-19. Germline V lookup: CDR1 MNHEY, CDR2 SVGAGI. V lost 2 bases, J lost 5 bases, and 8 bases stayed unmatched. The CDR3 extends over 15 amino acids. Here immunoSEQ multiplex PCR was the method, and the copy in TCRdb shows in-frame clones only, minus some. This table has around 18,000 clones, 91% appearing once. This TCR was recovered from a human donor in a cohort sampled during active COVID-19. The chain is built from TRBV6-5 and TRBJ2-7, with TRBD2 matching 8 bases. The sample comprised peripheral blood. The CDR3 region has the DNA TGTGCCAGCAGTTACGGCTCGGGAGGGCCCGACGAGCAGTACTTC. Translated: CASSYGSGGPDEQYF.